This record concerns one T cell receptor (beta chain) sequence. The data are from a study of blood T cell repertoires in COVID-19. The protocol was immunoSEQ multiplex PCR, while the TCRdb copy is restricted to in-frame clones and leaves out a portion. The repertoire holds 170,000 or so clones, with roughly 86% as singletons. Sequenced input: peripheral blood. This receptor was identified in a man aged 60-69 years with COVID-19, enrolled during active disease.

CDR3 in DNA: TGTGCCAGCAGCCCCGGGACACTCAAGGGCTACACCTTC. It encodes CASSPGTLKGYTF. The gene calls are TRBV7-9 and TRBJ1-2; possibly TRBD1 for D (6 bases). Germline V CDR1 and CDR2: SEHNR, FQNEAQ (reference sequence). V lost 5 bases and J lost 8, with 15 bases in between. The CDR3 is 13 amino acids.